Listed below are T cell receptor beta chains from one sample, sequenced in a study of shared clonotypes between healthy human individuals. Measured with immunoSEQ multiplex PCR; TCRdb has only the in-frame clones, and not every one. This table holds about 2.1 million clones, around 93% found once. Source material: naive CD8+ T cells from PBMCs. These receptors were collected from a man between 18 and 29 years old in good health. Some clones in this sample may be carry-over from other donors' samples. The CDR3 runs from the conserved cysteine through the conserved F or W. D genes are given only for firm matches. Only some rows state a clone size, as once, few, many or a class for expanded clones.

V gene	D gene	clone size	J gene	CDR3 protein	CDR3 DNA
TRBV10-3	NA	NA	TRBJ1-2	CAISESVGAGAYGYTF	TGTGCCATCAGTGAGTCCGTTGGGGCAGGCGCCTATGGCTACACCTTC
TRBV29-1	NA	NA	TRBJ2-7	CSAADSSYEQYF	TGCAGCGCCGCGGACAGCTCCTACGAGCAGTACTTC
TRBV5-1	TRBD2	NA	TRBJ2-2	CASSLEVDSGRAGELFF	TGCGCCAGCAGCTTGGAGGTCGATAGCGGGAGGGCCGGGGAGCTGTTTTTT
TRBV11-2	TRBD1	NA	TRBJ2-5	CASSSALDRGRETQYF	TGTGCCAGCAGCAGCGCACTGGACAGGGGCAGGGAGACCCAGTACTTC
TRBV7-9	TRBD1	NA	TRBJ1-2	CASSDGQGALGYGYTF	TGTGCCAGCAGCGACGGACAGGGGGCGCTTGGCTATGGCTACACCTTC
TRBV19	NA	NA	TRBJ2-1	CATRVYNEQFF	TGTGCCACCAGGGTTTACAATGAGCAGTTCTTC
TRBV2	NA	once	TRBJ1-4	CASSATGTDNEKLFF	TGTGCCAGCAGTGCGACCGGGACGGACAATGAAAAACTGTTTTTT
TRBV5-1	NA	NA	TRBJ2-7	CASSLGPEQSMDEQYF	TGCGCCAGCAGCTTGGGACCCGAACAGTCCATGGACGAGCAGTACTTC
TRBV4-2	NA	NA	TRBJ2-5	CASSQGVGTFETQYF	TGTGCCAGCAGCCAAGGCGTAGGGACATTTGAGACCCAGTACTTC
TRBV27	NA	NA	TRBJ1-2	CASSLAGDYYGYTF	TGTGCCAGCAGTTTGGCAGGGGATTACTATGGCTACACCTTC
TRBV28	TRBD1	NA	TRBJ2-3	CASSHWTGHTDTQYF	TGTGCCAGCAGCCATTGGACAGGTCACACAGATACGCAGTATTTT
TRBV28	NA	NA	TRBJ1-2	CASSLGVGALGGYTF	TGTGCCAGCAGTTTAGGAGTCGGGGCACTGGGCGGCTACACCTTC
TRBV7-9	NA	NA	TRBJ2-7	CASSPIHEQYF	TGTGCCAGCAGCCCTATCCACGAGCAGTACTTC
TRBV19	TRBD2	once	TRBJ2-5	CASSPRLAWRETQYF	TGTGCCAGTAGTCCTCGACTAGCCTGGCGGGAGACCCAGTACTTC
TRBV28	TRBD2	NA	TRBJ2-1	CASFGTSGYNEQFF	TGTGCCTCGTTCGGGACTAGCGGATACAATGAGCAGTTCTTC
TRBV7-2	NA	NA	TRBJ1-4	CASSLSWVRATNEKLFF	TGTGCCAGCAGCTTATCGTGGGTACGGGCAACTAATGAAAAACTGTTTTTT
TRBV29-1	TRBD2	NA	TRBJ2-7	CSVEVTAPTSGRPEDYEQYF	TGCAGCGTTGAAGTTACGGCCCCTACTAGCGGGAGACCCGAAGACTACGAGCAGTACTTC
TRBV7-2	TRBD1	NA	TRBJ1-4	CASSVPGQGLSNEKLFF	TGTGCCAGCAGCGTTCCGGGACAGGGGCTCAGTAATGAAAAACTGTTTTTT
TRBV10-2	NA	NA	TRBJ1-5	CASSEGTSSNQPQHF	TGCGCCAGCAGTGAGGGGACAAGTAGCAATCAGCCCCAGCATTTT
TRBV27	TRBD2	NA	TRBJ2-7	CASSLRSSGRIHEQYF	TGTGCCAGCAGTTTAAGGTCTAGCGGGAGGATCCACGAGCAGTACTTC
TRBV5-4	NA	NA	TRBJ2-2	CASSPDTGELFF	TGTGCCAGCAGCCCCGACACCGGGGAGCTGTTTTTT
TRBV28	TRBD2	NA	TRBJ2-1	CASSPTSHSYNEQFF	TGTGCCAGCAGTCCGACTAGCCACTCCTACAATGAGCAGTTCTTC
TRBV27	NA	once	TRBJ2-7	CASSFSFGPETYEQYF	TGTGCCAGCAGTTTTTCTTTTGGTCCAGAGACCTACGAGCAGTACTTC
TRBV7-6	NA	once	TRBJ1-2	CASSLAGPRDNYGYTF	TGTGCCAGCAGCTTAGCCGGACCGAGGGACAACTATGGCTACACCTTC